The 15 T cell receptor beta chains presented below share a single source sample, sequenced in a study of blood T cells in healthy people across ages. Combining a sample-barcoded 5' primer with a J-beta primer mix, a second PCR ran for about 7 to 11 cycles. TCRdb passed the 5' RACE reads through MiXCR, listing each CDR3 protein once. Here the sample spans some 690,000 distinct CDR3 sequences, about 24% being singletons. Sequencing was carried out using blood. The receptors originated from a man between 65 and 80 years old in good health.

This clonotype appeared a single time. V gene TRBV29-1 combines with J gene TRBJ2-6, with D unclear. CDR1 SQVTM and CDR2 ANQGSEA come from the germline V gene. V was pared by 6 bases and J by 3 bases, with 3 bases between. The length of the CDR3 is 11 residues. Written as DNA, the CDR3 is TGCAGCGTCTTTGGGGCCAACGTCCTGACTTTC. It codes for CSVFGANVLTF.

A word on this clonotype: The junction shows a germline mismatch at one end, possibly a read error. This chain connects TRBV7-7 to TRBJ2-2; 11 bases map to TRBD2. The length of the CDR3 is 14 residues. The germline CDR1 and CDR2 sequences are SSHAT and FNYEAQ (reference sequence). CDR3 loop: CASGLAGNTWELFF. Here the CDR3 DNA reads TGTGCCAGCGGACTAGCGGGTAACACCTGGGAGCTGTTTTTT.

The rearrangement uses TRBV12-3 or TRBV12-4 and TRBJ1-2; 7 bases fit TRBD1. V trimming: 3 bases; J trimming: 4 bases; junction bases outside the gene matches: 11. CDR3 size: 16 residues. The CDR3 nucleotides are TGTGCCAGCAGTTTTAGGACAGGTAGAAGGAGCTATGGCTACACCTTC. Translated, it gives CASSFRTGRRSYGYTF.

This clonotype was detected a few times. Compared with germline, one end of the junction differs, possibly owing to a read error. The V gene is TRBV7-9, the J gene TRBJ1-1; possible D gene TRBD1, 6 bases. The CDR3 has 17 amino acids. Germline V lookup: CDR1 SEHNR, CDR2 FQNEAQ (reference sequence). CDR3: CASSPYRGGDMNTEAFF. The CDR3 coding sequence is TGTGCCAGCAGTCCGTACCGTGGGGGGGACATGAACACCGAAGCTTTCTTT.

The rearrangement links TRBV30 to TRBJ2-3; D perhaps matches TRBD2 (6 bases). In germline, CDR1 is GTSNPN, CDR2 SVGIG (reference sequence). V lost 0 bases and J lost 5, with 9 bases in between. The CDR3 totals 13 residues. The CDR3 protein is CAWSVRGGDTQYF. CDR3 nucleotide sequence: TGTGCCTGGAGTGTAAGGGGAGGAGATACGCAGTATTTT.

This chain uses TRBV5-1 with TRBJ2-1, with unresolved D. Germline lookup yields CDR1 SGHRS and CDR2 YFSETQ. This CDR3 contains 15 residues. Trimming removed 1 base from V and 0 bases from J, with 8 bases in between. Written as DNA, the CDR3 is TGCGCCAGCAGCTTGTGGAGAGACTCCTACAATGAGCAGTTCTTC. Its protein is CASSLWRDSYNEQFF.

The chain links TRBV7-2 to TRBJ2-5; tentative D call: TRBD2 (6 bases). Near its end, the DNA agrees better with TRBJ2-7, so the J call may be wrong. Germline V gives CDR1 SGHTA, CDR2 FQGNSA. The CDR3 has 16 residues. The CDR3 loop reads CASSKQPGLMTYEQYF. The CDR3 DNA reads TGTGCCAGCAGCAAACAACCGGGACTGATGACCTACGAGCAGTACTTC.

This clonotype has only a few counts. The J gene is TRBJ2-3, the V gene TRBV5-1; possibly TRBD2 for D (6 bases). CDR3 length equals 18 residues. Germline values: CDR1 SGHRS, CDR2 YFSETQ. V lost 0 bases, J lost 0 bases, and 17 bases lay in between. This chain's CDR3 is CASSLVTSSNPSTDTQYF. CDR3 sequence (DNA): TGCGCCAGCAGCTTGGTAACTAGCTCGAACCCTAGCACAGATACGCAGTATTTT. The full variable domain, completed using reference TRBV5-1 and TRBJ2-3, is KAGVTQTPRYLIKTRGQQVTLSCSPISGHRSVSWYQQTPGQGLQFLFEYFSETQRNKGNFPGRFSGRQFSNSRSEMNVSTLELGDSALYLCASSLVTSSNPSTDTQYFGPGTRLTVL.

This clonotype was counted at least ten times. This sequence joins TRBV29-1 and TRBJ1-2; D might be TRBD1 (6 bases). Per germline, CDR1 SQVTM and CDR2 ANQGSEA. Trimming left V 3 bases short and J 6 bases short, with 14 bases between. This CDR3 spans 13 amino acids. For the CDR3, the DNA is TGCAGCGTTGATGGGGGCGCGACCAATGGCTACACCTTC. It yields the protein CSVDGGATNGYTF.

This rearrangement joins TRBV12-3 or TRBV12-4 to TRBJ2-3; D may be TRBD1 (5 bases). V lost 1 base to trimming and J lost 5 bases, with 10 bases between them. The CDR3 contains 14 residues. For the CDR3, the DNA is TGTGCCAGCAGTTTAGGGCTAAGGGGAGATACGCAGTATTTT. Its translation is CASSLGLRGDTQYF.

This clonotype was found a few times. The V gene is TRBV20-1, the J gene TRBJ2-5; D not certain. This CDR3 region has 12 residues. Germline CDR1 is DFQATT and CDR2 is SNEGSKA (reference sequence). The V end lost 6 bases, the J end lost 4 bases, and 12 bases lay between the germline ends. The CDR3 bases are TGCAGTGCAAAGACCCTCCTAGAGACCCAGTACTTC. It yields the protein CSAKTLLETQYF.

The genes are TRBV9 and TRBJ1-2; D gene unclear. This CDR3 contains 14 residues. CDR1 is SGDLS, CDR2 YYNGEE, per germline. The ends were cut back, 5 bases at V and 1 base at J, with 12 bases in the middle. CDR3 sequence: CASSGKGGNYGYTF. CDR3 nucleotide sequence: TGTGCCAGCAGTGGAAAGGGTGGTAACTATGGCTACACCTTC. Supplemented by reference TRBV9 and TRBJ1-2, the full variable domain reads DSGVTQTPKHLITATGQRVTLRCSPRSGDLSVYWYQQSLDQGLQFLIQYYNGEERAKGNILERFSAQQFPDLHSELNLSSLELGDSALYFCASSGKGGNYGYTFGSGTRLTVV.

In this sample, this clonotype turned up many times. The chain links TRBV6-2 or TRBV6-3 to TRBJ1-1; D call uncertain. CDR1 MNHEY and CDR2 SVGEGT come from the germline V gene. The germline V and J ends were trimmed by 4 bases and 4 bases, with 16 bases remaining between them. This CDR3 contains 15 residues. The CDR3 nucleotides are TGTGCCAGCAGTTCCGCCAATCGCTCGCCCACTGAAGCTTTCTTT. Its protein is CASSSANRSPTEAFF.

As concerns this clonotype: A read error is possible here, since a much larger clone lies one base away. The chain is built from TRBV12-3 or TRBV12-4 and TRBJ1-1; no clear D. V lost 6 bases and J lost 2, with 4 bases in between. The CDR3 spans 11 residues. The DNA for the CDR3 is TGTGCCAGCAGACACAACACTGAAGCTTTCTTT. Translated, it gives CASRHNTEAFF.

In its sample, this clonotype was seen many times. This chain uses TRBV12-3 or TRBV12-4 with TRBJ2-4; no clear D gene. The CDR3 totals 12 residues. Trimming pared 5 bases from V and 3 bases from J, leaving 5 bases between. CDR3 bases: TGTGCCAGCAGTCTTCTCAAAAACATTCAGTACTTC. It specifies CASSLLKNIQYF.